The rows below give T cell receptor beta chains drawn from one sample of a study of T cell responses to AZD1222 COVID-19 vaccine. TCRdb's table, derived via immunoSEQ multiplex PCR, lists solely in-frame clones and lacks some. The sample lists roughly 120,000 clones, around 90% seen once, with around 8.7% in the top ten. Source: peripheral blood, taken on day 0 of AZD1222 vaccination. The source of these receptors is an adult in good health. Each CDR3 is given with its conserved first and last residue. The D gene is left open where the match is weak. Some rows mark clone size as missing; the rest say once, few, many or name a class of expanded clone.

v_gene,j_gene,abundance,d_gene,CDR3nt,CDR3aa
TRBV7-2,TRBJ1-2,NA,NA,TGTGCCAGCAGCTTAGTGATTTCTGGGGAACAGGGCCATGGCTACACCTTC,CASSLVISGEQGHGYTF
TRBV4-3,TRBJ2-3,NA,NA,TGCGCCAGCAGCCAAGATTGGCCTCTGAGGGGCACAGATACGCAGTATTTT,CASSQDWPLRGTDTQYF
TRBV28,TRBJ1-4,NA,NA,TGTGCCAGCAGTTTATCTTGGGCCCCTAGAGAAAAACTGTTTTTT,CASSLSWAPREKLFF
TRBV6-2/TRBV6-3,TRBJ1-2,NA,TRBD1,TGTGCCAGCAGTACCGCGACAGGGGGCAACGACTATGGCTACACCTTC,CASSTATGGNDYGYTF
TRBV7-3,TRBJ1-6,once,NA,TGTGCCAGCAGCTTAACGGTCGGGAGCGATTCACCCCTCCACTTT,CASSLTVGSDSPLHF
TRBV28,TRBJ1-1,NA,NA,TGTGCCAGCAGTTCCCCGGGCCCTGAAGCTTTCTTT,CASSSPGPEAFF
TRBV5-6,TRBJ2-7,once,NA,TGTGCCAGCAGCTTGGGCAGGGCCCACGAGCAGTACTTC,CASSLGRAHEQYF
TRBV7-2,TRBJ2-7,NA,NA,TGTGCCAGCAGCCAAAGGATTAGGACAGTTACCTACGAGCAGTACTTC,CASSQRIRTVTYEQYF
TRBV12-3/TRBV12-4,TRBJ1-3,NA,NA,TGTGCCATTAACTCTGGAAACACCATATATTTT,CAINSGNTIYF
TRBV9,TRBJ1-4,NA,TRBD1,TGTGCCAGCAGCGGGGGGACAGCCTCTAATGAAAAACTGTTTTTT,CASSGGTASNEKLFF
TRBV3-1/TRBV3-2,TRBJ1-1,NA,NA,TGTGCCAGCAGCCGCGCCTGGGGTCAGGGGACTGAAGCTTTCTTT,CASSRAWGQGTEAFF
TRBV4-3,TRBJ2-1,NA,TRBD2,TGCGCCAGCAGCCAAGCGAGTAGCGGGGGGGCGGTCTACAATGAGCAGTTCTTC,CASSQASSGGAVYNEQFF
TRBV5-1,TRBJ1-1,once,NA,TGCGCCAGCAGCTTGGCTTTGGGATCTAACACTGAAGCTTTCTTT,CASSLALGSNTEAFF
TRBV7-6,TRBJ2-7,NA,NA,TGTGCCAGCAGCTACCACCGGGTCCCTGTGGGGACCTACGAGCAGTACTTC,CASSYHRVPVGTYEQYF
TRBV28,TRBJ1-1,NA,TRBD1,TGTGCCAGCAGAACAGCCGGGACAGGGGCCACTGAAGCTTTCTTT,CASRTAGTGATEAFF
TRBV5-8,TRBJ1-2,NA,TRBD1,TGTGCCAGCAGACCGGGGGGACAGGCCGGTAACTATGGCTACACCTTC,CASRPGGQAGNYGYTF
TRBV7-9,TRBJ1-1,NA,NA,TGTGCCAGCAGCTTACCGCCGGGGGAAGCTTTCTTT,CASSLPPGEAFF
TRBV28,TRBJ1-2,NA,NA,TGTGCCAGCGGTAGCTACACCTTC,CASGSYTF
TRBV27,TRBJ2-6,NA,TRBD1,TGTGCCAGCAGTATCGGACAGGGTACTCCTGGGGCCAACGTCCTGACTTTC,CASSIGQGTPGANVLTF
TRBV4-1,TRBJ1-3,NA,TRBD1,TGCGCCAGCAGCCTGGCCCCGGGGGACAGGGTTCTAGGAGGAAACACCATATATTTT,CASSLAPGDRVLGGNTIYF
TRBV27,TRBJ2-7,NA,TRBD1,TGTGCCAGCAGTTCCCGACAGGGGGCGGGTGAGCAGTACTTC,CASSSRQGAGEQYF
TRBV6-2/TRBV6-3,TRBJ2-7,once,NA,TGTGCCAGCAGTTACTCTTCCGGGGAAAGTTACGAGCAGTACTTC,CASSYSSGESYEQYF
TRBV15,TRBJ2-5,once,TRBD2,TGTGCCACCAGCGGGGACCCGGGACTAGCGGGGGGAGCCCGAGAGACCCAGTACTTC,CATSGDPGLAGGARETQYF
TRBV7-9,TRBJ1-4,NA,NA,TGTGCCAGCAGCCCACGTCAGGGCTTTGAAAAACTGTTTTTT,CASSPRQGFEKLFF
TRBV11-2,TRBJ2-5,NA,TRBD2,TGTGCCAGCAGCTCTCCGATACTAGCGGGAGTTGAGACCCAGTACTTC,CASSSPILAGVETQYF
TRBV7-7,TRBJ1-2,once,NA,TGTGCCAGCAGCTTAGGGAATGCGGGGGGGATGGGCTATGGCTACACCTTC,CASSLGNAGGMGYGYTF
TRBV20-1,TRBJ2-7,NA,NA,TGCAGTGCTAGTACCGGGACCAGCTACGAGCAGTACTTC,CSASTGTSYEQYF